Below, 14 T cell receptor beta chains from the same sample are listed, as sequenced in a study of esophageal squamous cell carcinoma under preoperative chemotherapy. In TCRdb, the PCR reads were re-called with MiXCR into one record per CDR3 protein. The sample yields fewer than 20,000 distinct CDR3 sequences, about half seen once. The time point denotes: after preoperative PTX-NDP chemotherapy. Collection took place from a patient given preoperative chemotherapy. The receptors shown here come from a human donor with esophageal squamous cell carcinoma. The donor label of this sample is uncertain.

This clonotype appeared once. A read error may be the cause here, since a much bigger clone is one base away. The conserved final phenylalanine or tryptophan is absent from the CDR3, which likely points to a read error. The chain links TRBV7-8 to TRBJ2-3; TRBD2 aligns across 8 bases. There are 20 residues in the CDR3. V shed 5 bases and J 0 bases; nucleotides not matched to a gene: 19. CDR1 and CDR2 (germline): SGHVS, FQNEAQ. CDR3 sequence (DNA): TGTGCCAGCAGCCTTAAGCAGCGGGAGAGGACACCCCGGAGCACAGATACGCAGTATTCT. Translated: CASSLKQRERTPRSTDTQYS.

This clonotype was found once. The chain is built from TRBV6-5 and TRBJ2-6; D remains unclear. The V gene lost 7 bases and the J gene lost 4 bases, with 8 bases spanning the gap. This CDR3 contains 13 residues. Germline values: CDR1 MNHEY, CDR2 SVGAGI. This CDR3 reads CASNSLGANVLTF. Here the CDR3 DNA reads TGTGCCAGCAATTCACTCGGGGCCAACGTCCTGACTTTC.

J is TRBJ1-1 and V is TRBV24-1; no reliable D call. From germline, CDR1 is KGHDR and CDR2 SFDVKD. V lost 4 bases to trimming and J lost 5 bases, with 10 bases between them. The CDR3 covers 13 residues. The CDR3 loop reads CATSDAVRTEAFF. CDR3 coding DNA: TGTGCCACCAGTGACGCCGTGCGTACTGAAGCTTTCTTT.

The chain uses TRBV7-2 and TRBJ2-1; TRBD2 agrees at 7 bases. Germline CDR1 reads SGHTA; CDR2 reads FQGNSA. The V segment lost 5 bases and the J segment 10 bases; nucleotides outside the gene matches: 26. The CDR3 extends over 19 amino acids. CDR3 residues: CASSGGGGGGGGGVYEQFF. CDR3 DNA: TGTGCCAGCAGCGGGGGGGGGGGGGGGGGGGGGGGGGGAGTCTACGAGCAGTTCTTC.

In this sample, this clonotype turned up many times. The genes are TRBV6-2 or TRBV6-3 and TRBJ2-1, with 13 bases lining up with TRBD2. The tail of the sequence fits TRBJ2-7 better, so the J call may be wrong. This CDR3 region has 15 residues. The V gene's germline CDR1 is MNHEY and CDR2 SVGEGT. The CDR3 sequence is CASIPGLAGSNEQYF. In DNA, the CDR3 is TGTGCCAGCATTCCGGGACTAGCGGGATCCAATGAGCAGTACTTC.

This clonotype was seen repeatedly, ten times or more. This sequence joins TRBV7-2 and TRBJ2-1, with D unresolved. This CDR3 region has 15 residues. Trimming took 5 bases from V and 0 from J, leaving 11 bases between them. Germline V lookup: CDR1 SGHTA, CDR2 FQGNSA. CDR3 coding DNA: TGTGCCAGCAGCCTCGACAAGAGCTCCTACAATGAGCAGTTCTTC. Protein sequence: CASSLDKSSYNEQFF. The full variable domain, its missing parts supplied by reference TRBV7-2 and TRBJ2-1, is GAGVSQSPSNKVTEKGKDVELRCDPISGHTALYWYRQSLGQGLEFLIYFQGNSAPDKSGLPSDRFSAERTGGSVSTLTIQRTQQEDSAVYLCASSLDKSSYNEQFFGPGTRLTVL.

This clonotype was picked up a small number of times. The CDR3 region is CASSLEKGQSYEQYF. In nucleotides, the CDR3 is TGTGCCAGCAGCTTAGAGAAGGGACAGAGCTACGAGCAGTACTTC. The chain combines TRBV7-6 with TRBJ2-4; TRBD1 aligns across 7 bases. The J call may not be correct, given that the DNA end is closer to TRBJ2-7. This CDR3 comprises 15 residues. Germline CDR1 and CDR2: SGHVS and FNYEAQ.

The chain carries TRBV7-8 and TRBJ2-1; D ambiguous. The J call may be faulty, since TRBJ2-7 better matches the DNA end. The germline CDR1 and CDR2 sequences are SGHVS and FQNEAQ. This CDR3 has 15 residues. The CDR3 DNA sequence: TGTGCCAGCAGCCGAAGCAGTGGCTGCAACAATGAGCAGTACTTC. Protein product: CASSRSSGCNNEQYF.

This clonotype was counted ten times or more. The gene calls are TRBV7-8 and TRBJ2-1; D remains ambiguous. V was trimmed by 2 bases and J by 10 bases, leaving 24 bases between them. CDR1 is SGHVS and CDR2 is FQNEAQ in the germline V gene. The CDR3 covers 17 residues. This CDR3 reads CASSLRVAAGPGYEQFF. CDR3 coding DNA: TGTGCCAGCAGCTTAAGGGTGGCGGCAGGCCCCGGCTACGAGCAGTTCTTC. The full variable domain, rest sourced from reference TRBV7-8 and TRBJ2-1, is GAGVSQSPRYKVAKRGQDVALRCDPISGHVSLFWYQQALGQGPEFLTYFQNEAQLDKSGLPSDRFFAERPEGSVSTLKIQRTQQEDSAVYLCASSLRVAAGPGYEQFFGPGTRLTVL.

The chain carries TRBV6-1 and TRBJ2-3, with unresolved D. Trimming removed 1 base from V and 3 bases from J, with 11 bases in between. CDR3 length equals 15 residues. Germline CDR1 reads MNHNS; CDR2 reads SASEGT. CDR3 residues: CASSEDAGSTDTQYF. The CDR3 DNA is TGTGCCAGCAGTGAAGATGCCGGCTCGACAGATACGCAGTATTTT.

The CDR3 coding sequence is TGTGCCAGCAGCTTGGAAGGGTCCGGTGAGCAGTTCTTC. This translates into CASSLEGSGEQFF. The chain links TRBV5-4 to TRBJ2-1; D call uncertain. V gave up 0 bases and J gave up 9 bases, with 10 bases separating them. The CDR3 contains 13 residues. Germline V gene lookup returns CDR1 SGHNT and CDR2 YYREEE (reference sequence).

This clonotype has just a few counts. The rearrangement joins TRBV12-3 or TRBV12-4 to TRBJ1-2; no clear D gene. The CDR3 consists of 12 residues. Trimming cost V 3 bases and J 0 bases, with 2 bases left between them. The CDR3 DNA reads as TGTGCCAGCAGTTTTTCTAACTATGGCTACACCTTC. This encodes CASSFSNYGYTF.

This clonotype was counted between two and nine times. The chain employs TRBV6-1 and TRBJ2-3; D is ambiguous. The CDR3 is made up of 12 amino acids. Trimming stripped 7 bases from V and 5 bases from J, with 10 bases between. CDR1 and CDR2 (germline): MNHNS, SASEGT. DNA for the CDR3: TGTGCCAGCATTGGAGATGTAGATACGCAGTATTTT. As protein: CASIGDVDTQYF.

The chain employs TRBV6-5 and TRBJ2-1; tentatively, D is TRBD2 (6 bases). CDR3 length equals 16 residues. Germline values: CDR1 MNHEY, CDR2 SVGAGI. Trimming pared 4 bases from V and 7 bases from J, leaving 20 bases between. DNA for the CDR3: TGTGCCAGCAGTTCTGGAGCGGGTGAGGGGAGGAATGAGCAGTTCTTC. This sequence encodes CASSSGAGEGRNEQFF.